Each of the 2 T cell receptor beta chains below was sequenced from the same sample in a study of PD-L1 blockade in urothelial cancer. The time point: pretreatment peripheral blood. Profiled with immunoSEQ multiplex PCR; TCRdb holds only in-frame clones, not every one. The sample yields under 55,000 clones, about 86% seen once. The source material was PBMCs, sampled around atezolizumab (anti-PD-L1) treatment. These receptors originate from an older man with urothelial cancer.

The V gene is TRBV21-1, the J gene TRBJ1-1; the DNA was not used to check the table's D call, TRBD1. TRBV21-1 is a pseudogene. The CDR3 is made up of 14 amino acids. The CDR3: CASSSTGTTCIAFF. The CDR3, as DNA: TGTGCCAGCAGTAGCACCGGGACAACCTGCATAGCTTTCTTT.

This chain connects TRBV30 to TRBJ2-5; 8 positions match TRBD1. With V trimmed by 5 bases and J by 2 bases, 7 bases remained unmatched. Germline CDR1 is GTSNPN and CDR2 is SVGIG (reference sequence). The length of the CDR3 is 14 residues. The CDR3: CAWDLTGEQETQYF. In DNA, the CDR3 is TGTGCCTGGGACCTGACAGGGGAGCAAGAGACCCAGTACTTC.